This section outlines one TCR beta chain sequence together with its context. Before they underwent DNA extraction, samples held roughly 0.9-10 million cryopreserved PBMC. Sequencing used immunoSEQ v3.0 at survey level. Sequencing was performed with immunoSEQ multiplex PCR; in TCRdb, only in-frame clones are kept and a portion is missing. The repertoire holds around 16,000 clones, approximately 94% seen once, with around 4.3% in the top ten. V lost 0 bases, J lost 4 bases, and 13 bases lay in between. Germline lookup yields CDR1 MNHEY and CDR2 SVGAGI. The CDR3 is made up of 16 amino acids. This record belongs to a study of long-term antiretroviral therapy in people with HIV.

The chain couples TRBV6-5 to TRBJ2-1; no clear D. The receptor's source is a woman aged 50 to 60 with HIV. This specimen was unsorted PBMCs, taken around 6.5 years after starting antiretroviral therapy. The chain's CDR3 is CASSYSWPSPYNEQFF. The DNA for the CDR3 is TGTGCCAGCAGTTACTCTTGGCCGTCACCATACAATGAGCAGTTCTTC.